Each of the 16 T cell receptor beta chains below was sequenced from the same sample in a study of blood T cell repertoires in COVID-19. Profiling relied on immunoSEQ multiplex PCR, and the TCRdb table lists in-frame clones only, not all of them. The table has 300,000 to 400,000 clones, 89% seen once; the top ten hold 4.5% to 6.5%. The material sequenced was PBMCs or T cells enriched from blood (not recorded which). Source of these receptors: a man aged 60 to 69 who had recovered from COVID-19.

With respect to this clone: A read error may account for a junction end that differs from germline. The CDR3 DNA reads as TGTGCCAGCAGTCAATACACAGAAGCTTTCTTT. As protein: CASSQYTEAFF. The chain combines TRBV28 with TRBJ1-1; D is unclear. The germline CDR1 and CDR2 sequences are MDHEN and SYDVKM. The CDR3 contains 11 residues.

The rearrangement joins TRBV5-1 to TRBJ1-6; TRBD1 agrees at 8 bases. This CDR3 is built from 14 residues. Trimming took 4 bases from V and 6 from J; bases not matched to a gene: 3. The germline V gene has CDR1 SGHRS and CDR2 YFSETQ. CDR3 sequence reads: CASSLTGANSPLHF. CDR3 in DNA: TGCGCCAGCAGCCTGACAGGGGCTAATTCACCCCTCCACTTT. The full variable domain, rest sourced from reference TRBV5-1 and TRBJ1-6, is KAGVTQTPRYLIKTRGQQVTLSCSPISGHRSVSWYQQTPGQGLQFLFEYFSETQRNKGNFPGRFSGRQFSNSRSEMNVSTLELGDSALYLCASSLTGANSPLHFGNGTRLTVT.

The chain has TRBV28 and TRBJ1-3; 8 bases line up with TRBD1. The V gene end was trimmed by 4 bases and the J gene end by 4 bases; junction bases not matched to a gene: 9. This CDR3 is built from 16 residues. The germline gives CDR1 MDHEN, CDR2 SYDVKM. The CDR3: CASSSLTGVTGNTIYF. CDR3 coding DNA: TGTGCCAGCAGTTCACTGACAGGGGTGACAGGAAACACCATATATTTT.

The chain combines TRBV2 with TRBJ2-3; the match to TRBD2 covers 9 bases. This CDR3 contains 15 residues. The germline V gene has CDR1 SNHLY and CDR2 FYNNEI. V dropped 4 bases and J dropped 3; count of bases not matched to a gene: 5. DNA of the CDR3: TGTGCCAGCAGTGGTTTAGCGGGAGTGACAGATACGCAGTATTTT. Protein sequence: CASSGLAGVTDTQYF.

The CDR3 bases are TGTGCCAGCAGTGAGGTAGACTACGAGCAGTACTTC. Its translation is CASSEVDYEQYF. J is TRBJ2-7 and V is TRBV2; D gene ambiguous. This CDR3 has 12 amino acids. Germline V gene lookup returns CDR1 SNHLY and CDR2 FYNNEI. Trimming took off 3 bases at V and 3 bases at J, with 6 bases between the two ends. The full variable domain, with the rest looked up from reference TRBV2 and TRBJ2-7, is EPEVTQTPSHQVTQMGQEVILRCVPISNHLYFYWYRQILGQKVEFLVSFYNNEISEKSEIFDDQFSVERPDGSNFTLKIRSTKLEDSAMYFCASSEVDYEQYFGPGTRLTVT.

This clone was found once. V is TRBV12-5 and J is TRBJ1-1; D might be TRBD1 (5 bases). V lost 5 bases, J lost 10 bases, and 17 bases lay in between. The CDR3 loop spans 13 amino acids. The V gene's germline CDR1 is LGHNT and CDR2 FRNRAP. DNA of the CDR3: TGTGCTAGTGGTCCGCAGGGTGGGGCCGGAGCTTTCTTT. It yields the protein CASGPQGGAGAFF.

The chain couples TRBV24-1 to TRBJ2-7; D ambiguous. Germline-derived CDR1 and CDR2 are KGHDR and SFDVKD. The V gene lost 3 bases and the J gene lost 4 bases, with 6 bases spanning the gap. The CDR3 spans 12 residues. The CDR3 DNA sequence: TGTGCCACCAGTGATGGAGAGTACGAGCAGTACTTC. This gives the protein CATSDGEYEQYF.

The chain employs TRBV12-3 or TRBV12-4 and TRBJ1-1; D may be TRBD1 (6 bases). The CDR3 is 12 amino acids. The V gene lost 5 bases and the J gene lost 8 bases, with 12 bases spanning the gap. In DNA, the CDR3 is TGTGCCAGCAGTAAGGGGGTGCTGGAAGCTTTCTTT. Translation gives CASSKGVLEAFF.

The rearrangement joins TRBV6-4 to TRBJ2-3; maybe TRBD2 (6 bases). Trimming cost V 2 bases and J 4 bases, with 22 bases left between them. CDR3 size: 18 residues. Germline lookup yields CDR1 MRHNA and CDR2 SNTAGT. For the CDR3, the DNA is TGTGCCAGCAGTGACCCGACGACAAAAATCAGGGAGGCAGATACGCAGTATTTT. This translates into CASSDPTTKIREADTQYF.

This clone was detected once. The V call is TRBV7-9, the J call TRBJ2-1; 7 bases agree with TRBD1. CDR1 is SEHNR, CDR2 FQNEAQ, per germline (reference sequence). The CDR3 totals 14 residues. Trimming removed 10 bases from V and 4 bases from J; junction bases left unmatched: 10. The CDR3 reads CAIDSGTDYNEQFF. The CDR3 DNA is TGTGCCATTGACTCCGGGACAGATTACAATGAGCAGTTCTTC.

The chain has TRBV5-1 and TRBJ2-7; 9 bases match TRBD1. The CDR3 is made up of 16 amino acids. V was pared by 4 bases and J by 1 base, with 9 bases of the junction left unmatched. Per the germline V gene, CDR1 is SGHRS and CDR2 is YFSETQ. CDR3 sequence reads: CASSEGQGRFSYEQYF. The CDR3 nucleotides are TGCGCCAGCAGCGAGGGACAGGGAAGGTTTTCCTACGAGCAGTACTTC.

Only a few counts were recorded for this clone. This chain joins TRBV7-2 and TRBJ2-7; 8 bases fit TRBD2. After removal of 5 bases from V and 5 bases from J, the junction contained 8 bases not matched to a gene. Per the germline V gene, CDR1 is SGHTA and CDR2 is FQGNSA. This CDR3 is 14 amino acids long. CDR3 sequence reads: CASSTRAGVNEQYF. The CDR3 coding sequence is TGTGCCAGCAGCACCCGAGCGGGAGTTAACGAGCAGTACTTC.

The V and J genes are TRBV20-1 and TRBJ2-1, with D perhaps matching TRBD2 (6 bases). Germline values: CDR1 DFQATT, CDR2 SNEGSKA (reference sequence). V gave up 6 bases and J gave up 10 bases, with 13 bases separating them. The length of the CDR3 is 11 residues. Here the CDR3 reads CSATVRGEQFF. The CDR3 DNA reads TGCAGTGCCACCGTACGGGGGGAGCAGTTCTTC.

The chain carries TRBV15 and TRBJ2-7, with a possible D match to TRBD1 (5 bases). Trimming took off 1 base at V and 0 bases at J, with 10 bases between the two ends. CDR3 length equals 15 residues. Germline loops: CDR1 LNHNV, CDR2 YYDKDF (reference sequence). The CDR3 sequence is CATSRATDSSYEQYF. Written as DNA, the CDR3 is TGTGCCACCAGCAGAGCAACAGACAGCTCCTACGAGCAGTACTTC. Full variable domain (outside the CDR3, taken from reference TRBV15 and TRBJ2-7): DAMVIQNPRYQVTQFGKPVTLSCSQTLNHNVMYWYQQKSSQAPKLLFHYYDKDFNNEADTPDNFQSRRPNTSFCFLDIRSPGLGDTAMYLCATSRATDSSYEQYFGPGTRLTVT.

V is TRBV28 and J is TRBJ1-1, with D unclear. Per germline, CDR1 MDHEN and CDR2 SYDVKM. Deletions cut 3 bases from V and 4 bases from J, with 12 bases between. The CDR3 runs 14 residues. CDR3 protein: CASSLDLRGTEAFF. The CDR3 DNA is TGTGCCAGCAGTTTGGACCTACGGGGCACTGAAGCTTTCTTT. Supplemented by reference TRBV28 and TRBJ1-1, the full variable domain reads DVKVTQSSRYLVKRTGEKVFLECVQDMDHENMFWYRQDPGLGLRLIYFSYDVKMKEKGDIPEGYSVSREKKERFSLILESASTNQTSMYLCASSLDLRGTEAFFGQGTRLTVV.

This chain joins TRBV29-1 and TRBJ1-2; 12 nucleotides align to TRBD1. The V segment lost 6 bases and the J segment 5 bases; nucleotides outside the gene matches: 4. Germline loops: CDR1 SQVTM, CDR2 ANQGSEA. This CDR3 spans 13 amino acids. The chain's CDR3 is CSVPGQGAYGYTF. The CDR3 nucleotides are TGCAGCGTACCGGGACAGGGGGCTTATGGCTACACCTTC.